This T cell receptor (beta chain) came from a study of identical twins. Findings and limits, study-wide: Fewer insertions marked abundant cord blood beta clonotypes; young adult naive trended weakly, memory not at all.

About this clonotype itself: Its antigen is as yet unknown.

Template switching supplied a universal primer site; unique molecular identifiers were carried on the cDNA. Each CDR3 protein gets one entry after TCRdb re-called the 5' RACE reads with MiXCR. The profile covers about 890,000 distinct CDR3 sequences, with roughly 12% appearing a single time and around 1.6% taken by the ten largest. The CDR3 has 17 residues. Germline-derived CDR1 and CDR2 are SGHKS and YYEKEE (reference sequence). Germline trimming cut 2 bases from V and 3 bases from J; bases unmatched to any gene: 13. These same records also appear under a second study, on yellow fever vaccine responses in identical twins.

This chain links TRBV5-5 with TRBJ2-7, with TRBD2 matching 8 bases. This TCR was sampled from a woman in her late teens or twenties in good health. The specimen was PBMCs. Here the CDR3 reads CASSLRAATSELYEQYF. The CDR3 nucleotides are TGTGCCAGCAGCTTAAGGGCCGCGACTAGCGAACTCTACGAGCAGTACTTC.